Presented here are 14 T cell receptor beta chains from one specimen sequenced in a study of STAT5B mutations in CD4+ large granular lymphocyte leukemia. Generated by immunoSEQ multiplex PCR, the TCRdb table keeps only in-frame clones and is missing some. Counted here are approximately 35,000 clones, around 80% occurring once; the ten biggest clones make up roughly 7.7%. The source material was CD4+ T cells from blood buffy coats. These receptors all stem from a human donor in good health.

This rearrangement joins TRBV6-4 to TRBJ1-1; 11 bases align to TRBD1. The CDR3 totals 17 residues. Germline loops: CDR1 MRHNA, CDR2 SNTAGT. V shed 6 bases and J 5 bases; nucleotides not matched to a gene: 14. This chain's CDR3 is CASSLSPGTGGITEAFF. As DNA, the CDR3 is TGTGCCAGCAGCCTCAGTCCCGGGACAGGGGGTATAACTGAAGCTTTCTTT.

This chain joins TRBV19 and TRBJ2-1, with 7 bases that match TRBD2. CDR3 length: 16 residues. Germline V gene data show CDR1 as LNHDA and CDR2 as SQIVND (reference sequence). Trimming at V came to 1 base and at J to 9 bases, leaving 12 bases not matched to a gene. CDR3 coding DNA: TGTGCCAGTAGTATAGGAGGTGGCGGGAGAATGGGTGAGCAGTTCTTC. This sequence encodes CASSIGGGGRMGEQFF.

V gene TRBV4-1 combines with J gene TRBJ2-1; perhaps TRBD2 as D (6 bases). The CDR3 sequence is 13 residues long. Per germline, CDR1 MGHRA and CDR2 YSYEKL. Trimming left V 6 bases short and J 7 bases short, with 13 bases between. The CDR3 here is CASRLAAGNEQFF. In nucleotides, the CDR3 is TGCGCCAGCAGACTAGCCGCGGGGAATGAGCAGTTCTTC.

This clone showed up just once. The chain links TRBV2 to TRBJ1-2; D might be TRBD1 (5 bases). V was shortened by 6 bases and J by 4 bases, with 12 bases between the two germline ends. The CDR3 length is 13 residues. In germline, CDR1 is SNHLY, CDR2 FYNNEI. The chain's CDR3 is CASRRGESYGYTF. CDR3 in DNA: TGTGCCAGCAGGCGGGGGGAGAGCTATGGCTACACCTTC.

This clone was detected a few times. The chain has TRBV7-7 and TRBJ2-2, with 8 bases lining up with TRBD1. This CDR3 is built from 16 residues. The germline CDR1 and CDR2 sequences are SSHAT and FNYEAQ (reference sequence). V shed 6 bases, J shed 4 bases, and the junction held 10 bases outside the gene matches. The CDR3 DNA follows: TGTGCCAGCAGTCGCGGACAGGGCCCCTCCACCGGGGAGCTGTTTTTT. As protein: CASSRGQGPSTGELFF.

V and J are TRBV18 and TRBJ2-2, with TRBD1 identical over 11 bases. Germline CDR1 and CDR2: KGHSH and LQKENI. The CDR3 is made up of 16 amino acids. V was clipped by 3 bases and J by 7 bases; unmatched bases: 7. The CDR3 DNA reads TGTGCCAGCTCACCTCGGACAGGGGGCATCGGCGGGGAGCTGTTTTTT. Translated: CASSPRTGGIGGELFF.

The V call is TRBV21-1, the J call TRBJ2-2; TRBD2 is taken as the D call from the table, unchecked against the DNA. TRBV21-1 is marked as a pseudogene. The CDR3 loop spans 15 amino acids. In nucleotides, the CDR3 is TGTGCCAGCAGCAAAATTTACTACGACGGCGGGGAGCTGTTTTTT. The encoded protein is CASSKIYYDGGELFF.

CDR3 loop: CASSYLDRELGTGELFF. CDR3 DNA sequence: TGTGCCAGCAGCTACCTGGACAGGGAATTAGGCACCGGGGAGCTGTTTTTT. V is TRBV5-6 and J is TRBJ2-2; 8 nucleotides agree with TRBD1. In germline, CDR1 is SGHDT, CDR2 YYEEEE. CDR3 size: 17 residues. J lost 4 bases, V lost 3 bases, and 11 bases had no gene match.

This chain's CDR3 is CASSLAGGTDTQYF. The CDR3 DNA is TGTGCCAGCAGCTTAGCGGGGGGCACAGATACGCAGTATTTT. V and J are TRBV7-8 and TRBJ2-3; tentatively, D is TRBD1 or TRBD2 (5 bases each). V lost 0 bases and J 1 base, leaving 5 bases between the germline ends. The germline V gene encodes CDR1 SGHVS and CDR2 FQNEAQ. The CDR3 contains 14 residues.

DNA of the CDR3: TGTGCCAGTAGTATTCATCCCTGGACAGGGGGCTCCTACGAGCAGTACTTC. This translates into CASSIHPWTGGSYEQYF. This chain uses TRBV19 with TRBJ2-7; TRBD1 agrees at 10 bases. The CDR3 is made up of 17 amino acids. Germline trimming cut 3 bases from V and 0 bases from J; bases unmatched to any gene: 8. Germline V gives CDR1 LNHDA, CDR2 SQIVND (reference sequence). The full variable domain, completed using reference TRBV19 and TRBJ2-7, is DGGITQSPKYLFRKEGQNVTLSCEQNLNHDAMYWYRQDPGQGLRLIYYSQIVNDFQKGDIAEGYSVSREKKESFPLTVTSAQKNPTAFYLCASSIHPWTGGSYEQYFGPGTRLTVT.

For the CDR3, the DNA is TGTGCCAGCAGTCCACCGGGACAGGGGTATAATTCACCCCTCCACTTT. Its translation: CASSPPGQGYNSPLHF. V is TRBV27 and J is TRBJ1-6; TRBD1 matches 10 bases. This CDR3 has 16 amino acids. The V segment lost 5 bases and the J segment 4 bases; nucleotides outside the gene matches: 5. Germline values: CDR1 MNHEY, CDR2 SMNVEV (reference sequence).

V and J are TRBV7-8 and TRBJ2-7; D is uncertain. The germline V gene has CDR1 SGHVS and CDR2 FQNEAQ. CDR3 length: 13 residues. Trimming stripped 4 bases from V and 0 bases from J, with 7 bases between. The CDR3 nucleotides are TGTGCCAGCAGCTCGCACCACTCCTACGAGCAGTACTTC. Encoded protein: CASSSHHSYEQYF.

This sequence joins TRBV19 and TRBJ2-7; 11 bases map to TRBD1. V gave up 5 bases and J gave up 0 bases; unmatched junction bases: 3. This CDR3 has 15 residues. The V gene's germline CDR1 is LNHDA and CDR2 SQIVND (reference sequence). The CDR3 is CASSAGTGGSYEQYF. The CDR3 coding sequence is TGTGCCAGTAGTGCCGGGACAGGGGGCTCCTACGAGCAGTACTTC.

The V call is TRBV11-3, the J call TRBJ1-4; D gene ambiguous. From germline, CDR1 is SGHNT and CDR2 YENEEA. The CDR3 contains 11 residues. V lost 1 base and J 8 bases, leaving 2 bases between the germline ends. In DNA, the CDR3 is TGTGCCAGCAGCTTAGGGGAAAAACTGTTTTTT. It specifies CASSLGEKLFF.